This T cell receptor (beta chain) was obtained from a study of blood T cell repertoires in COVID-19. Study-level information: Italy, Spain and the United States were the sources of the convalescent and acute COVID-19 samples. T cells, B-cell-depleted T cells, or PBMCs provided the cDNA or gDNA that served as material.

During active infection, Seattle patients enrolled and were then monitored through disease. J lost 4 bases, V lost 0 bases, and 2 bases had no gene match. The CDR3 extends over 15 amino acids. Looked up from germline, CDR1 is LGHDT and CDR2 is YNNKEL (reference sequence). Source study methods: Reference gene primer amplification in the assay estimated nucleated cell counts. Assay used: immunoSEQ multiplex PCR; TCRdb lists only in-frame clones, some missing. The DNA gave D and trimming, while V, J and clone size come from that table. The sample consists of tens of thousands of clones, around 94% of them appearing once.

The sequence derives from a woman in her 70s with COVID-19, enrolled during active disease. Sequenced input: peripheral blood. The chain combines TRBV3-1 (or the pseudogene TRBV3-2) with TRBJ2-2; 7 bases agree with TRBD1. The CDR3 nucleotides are TGTGCCAGCAGCCAAGACCCAGGGGGCACCGGGGAGCTGTTTTTT. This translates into CASSQDPGGTGELFF.